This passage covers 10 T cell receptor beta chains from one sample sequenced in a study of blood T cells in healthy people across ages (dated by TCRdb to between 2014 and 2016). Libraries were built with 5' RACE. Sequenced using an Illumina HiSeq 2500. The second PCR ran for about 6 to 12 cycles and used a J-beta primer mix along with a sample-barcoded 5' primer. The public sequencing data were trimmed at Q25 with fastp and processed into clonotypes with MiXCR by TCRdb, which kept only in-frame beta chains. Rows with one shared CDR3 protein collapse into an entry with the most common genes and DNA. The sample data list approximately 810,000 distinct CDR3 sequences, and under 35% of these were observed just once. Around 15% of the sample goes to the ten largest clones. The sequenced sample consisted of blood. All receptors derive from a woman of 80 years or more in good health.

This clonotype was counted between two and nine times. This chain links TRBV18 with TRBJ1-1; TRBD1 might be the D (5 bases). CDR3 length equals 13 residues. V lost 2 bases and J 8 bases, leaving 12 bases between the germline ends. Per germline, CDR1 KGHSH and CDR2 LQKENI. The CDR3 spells CASSPRTAGEAFF. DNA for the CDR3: TGTGCCAGCTCACCAAGGACGGCAGGGGAAGCTTTCTTT.

The CDR3 sequence: CASGRTIGDKDTQYF. For the CDR3, the DNA is TGCGCCAGCGGCCGGACTATCGGGGACAAAGATACGCAGTATTTT. The J gene is TRBJ2-3, the V gene TRBV4-3; D may correspond to TRBD1 or TRBD2 (6 bases each). The CDR3 is 15 amino acids. Trimming pared 8 bases from V and 5 bases from J, leaving 20 bases between. Germline-derived CDR1 and CDR2 are LGHNA and YSLEER.

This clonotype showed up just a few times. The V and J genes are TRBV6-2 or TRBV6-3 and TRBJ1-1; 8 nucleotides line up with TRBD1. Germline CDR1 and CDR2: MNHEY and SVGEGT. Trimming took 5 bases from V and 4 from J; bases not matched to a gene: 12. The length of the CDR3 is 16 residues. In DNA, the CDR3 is TGTGCCAGCAGTCGATCCCGGGGAGACAGGGGCACTGAAGCTTTCTTT. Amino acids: CASSRSRGDRGTEAFF.

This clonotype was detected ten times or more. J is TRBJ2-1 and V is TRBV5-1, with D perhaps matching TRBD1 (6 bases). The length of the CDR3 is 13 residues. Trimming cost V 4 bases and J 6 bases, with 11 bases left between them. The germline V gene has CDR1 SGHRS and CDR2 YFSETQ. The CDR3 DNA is TGCGCCAGCAGCGGTACAGGGATCAATGAGCAGTTCTTC. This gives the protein CASSGTGINEQFF.

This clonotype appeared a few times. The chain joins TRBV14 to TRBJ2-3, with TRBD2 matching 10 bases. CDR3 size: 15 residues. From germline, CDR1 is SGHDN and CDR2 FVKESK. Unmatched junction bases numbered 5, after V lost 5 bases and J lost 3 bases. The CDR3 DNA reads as TGTGCCAGCAGCGTAGCGGGGGGTGCTACAGATACGCAGTATTTT. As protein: CASSVAGGATDTQYF.

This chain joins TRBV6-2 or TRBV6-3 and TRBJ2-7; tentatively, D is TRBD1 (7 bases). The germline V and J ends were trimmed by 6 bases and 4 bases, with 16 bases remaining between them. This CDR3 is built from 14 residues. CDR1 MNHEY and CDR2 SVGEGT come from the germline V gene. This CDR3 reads CASRTQGRLYEQYF. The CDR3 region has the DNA TGTGCCAGCAGAACACAGGGGAGGTTGTACGAGCAGTACTTC.

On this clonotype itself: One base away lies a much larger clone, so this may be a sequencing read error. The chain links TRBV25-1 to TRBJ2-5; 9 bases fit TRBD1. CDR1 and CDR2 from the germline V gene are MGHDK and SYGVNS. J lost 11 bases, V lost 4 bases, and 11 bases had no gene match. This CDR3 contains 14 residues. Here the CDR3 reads CASSGQGGWNEQYF. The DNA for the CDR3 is TGTGCCAGCAGTGGACAGGGGGGTTGGAATGAGCAGTACTTC.

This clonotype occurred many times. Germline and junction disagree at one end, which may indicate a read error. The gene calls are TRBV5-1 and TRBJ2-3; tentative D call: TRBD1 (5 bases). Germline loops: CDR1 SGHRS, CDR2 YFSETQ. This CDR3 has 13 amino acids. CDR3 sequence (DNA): TGCGCCAGCATCCCAACAGGCACAAATACGCAGTATTTT. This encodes CASIPTGTNTQYF.

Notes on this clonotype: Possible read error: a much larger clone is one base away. The CDR3 DNA reads as TGCGCCGGCAGCTTGGGGTTCGCCGAAGAGACCCAGTACTTC. It is translated as CAGSLGFAEETQYF. The chain uses TRBV5-1 and TRBJ2-5; D gene uncertain. The germline CDR1 and CDR2 sequences are SGHRS and YFSETQ. The CDR3 runs 14 residues.

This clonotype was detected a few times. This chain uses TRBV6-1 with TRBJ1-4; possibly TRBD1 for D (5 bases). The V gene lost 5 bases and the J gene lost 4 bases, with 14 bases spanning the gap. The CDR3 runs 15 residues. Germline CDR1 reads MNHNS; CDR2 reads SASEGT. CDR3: CASSSRQLINEKLFF. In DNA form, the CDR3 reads TGTGCCAGCAGTTCCCGACAGCTAATTAATGAAAAACTGTTTTTT.